Given below is one T cell receptor beta chain in context. Its antigen is undetermined. The data belong to a study of neoadjuvant anti-PD-1 for oral cavity cancer. General study results and limits: Treg/Th17 ratio rose with pretreatment blood and fell with post-treatment tumor TCRbeta clonality.

The time point here: after neoadjuvant nivolumab, at surgical resection. The patients had HPV-negative, locally advanced oral cavity squamous cell carcinoma. Blood cells were analyzed directly, without culture or expansion. V lost 4 bases to trimming and J lost 4 bases, with 10 bases between them. CDR1 is MNHEY and CDR2 is SMNVEV in the germline V gene (reference sequence). The CDR3 loop spans 13 amino acids. The assay was immunoSEQ multiplex PCR, and TCRdb's table has in-frame clones only and misses some. The sample has tens of thousands of clones, around 85% seen once. The sample was PBMCs, taken after nivolumab (anti-PD-1) treatment. The TCR sequence derives from a person between 40 and 79 years old with oral cavity squamous cell carcinoma. The rearrangement links TRBV27 to TRBJ1-1; tentatively, D is TRBD1 (5 bases). CDR3 sequence: CASSWRGGTEAFF. The CDR3 DNA is TGTGCCAGCAGTTGGAGGGGTGGCACTGAAGCTTTCTTT.